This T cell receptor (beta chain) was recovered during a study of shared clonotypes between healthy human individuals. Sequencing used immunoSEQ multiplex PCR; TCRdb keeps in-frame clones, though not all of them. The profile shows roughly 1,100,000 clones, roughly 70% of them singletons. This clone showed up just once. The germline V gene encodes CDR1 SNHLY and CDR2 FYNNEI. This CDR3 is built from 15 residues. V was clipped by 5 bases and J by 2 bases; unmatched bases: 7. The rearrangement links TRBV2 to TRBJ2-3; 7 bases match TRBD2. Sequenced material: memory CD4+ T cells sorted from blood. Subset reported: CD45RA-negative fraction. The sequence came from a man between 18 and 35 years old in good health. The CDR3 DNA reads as TGTGCCAGCAGTTCACGGGAGGCATCCACAGATACGCAGTATTTT. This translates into CASSSREASTDTQYF.